A selection of T cell receptor beta chains follows, all from one sample in a study of early T cells in non-severe SARS-CoV-2 infection. Each CDR3 protein gets one entry after TCRdb re-called the 5' RACE reads with MiXCR. This sample yields under 40,000 distinct CDR3 sequences, of which roughly 5.7% are seen a single time; roughly 6% belongs to the top ten. The sequenced sample consisted of whole blood. The receptor set was obtained from an adult who was a healthcare worker with PCR-confirmed SARS-CoV-2 infection or an uninfected control (not recorded which). Each CDR3 is given with its conserved first and last residue. D genes are given only for firm matches. Size values are once, few and many counts, or a class for expanded clones, and some rows have none.

many,17,TRBJ2-1,TRBV11-2,.,TGTGCCAGTAGCGACCTAAGTTCGCGGAGACCCTACAATGAGCAGTTCTTC,CASSDLSSRRPYNEQFF
few,14,TRBJ2-3,TRBV5-1,.,TGCGCCAGCAGCTTGGTTCTAGCCACAGATACGCAGTATTTT,CASSLVLATDTQYF
many,14,TRBJ2-7,TRBV6-2/TRBV6-3,.,TGTGCCAGCAGTATGGACCTTGGCCACCACGAGCAGTACTTC,CASSMDLGHHEQYF
.,19,TRBJ2-7,TRBV7-9,.,TGTGCCAGCAGCTTAGCGCAACCCCCCGCGGGACATGCCCACTACGAGCAGTACTTC,CASSLAQPPAGHAHYEQYF
many,15,TRBJ2-3,TRBV5-6,TRBD2,TGTGCCAGCAGCTTGTTTAGCGGGGCCTTCGATACGCAGTATTTT,CASSLFSGAFDTQYF
few,17,TRBJ1-1,TRBV18,.,TGTGCCAGCTCACCAGGGTTAGGTGGAGGATCTAGGACTGAAGCTTTCTTT,CASSPGLGGGSRTEAFF
many,16,TRBJ2-1,TRBV20-1,.,TGCAGCCCGCGGGCGCGTCCCCGGCGACTCTTCAATGAGCAGTTCTTC,CSPRARPRRLFNEQFF
.,12,TRBJ2-1,TRBV5-1,.,TGCGCCAGCAGCTGGGGGGCGAATGAGCAGTTCTTC,CASSWGANEQFF
.,15,TRBJ2-7,TRBV6-2/TRBV6-3,TRBD2,TGTGCCAGCAGCCGGACTAGCGGGAGTAGCGACGAGCAGTACTTC,CASSRTSGSSDEQYF
many,14,TRBJ1-1,TRBV27,.,TGTGCCAGCAGTTTACGGGGGGGATACACTGAAGCTTTCTTT,CASSLRGGYTEAFF
.,15,TRBJ2-1,TRBV11-2,.,TGTGCCAGCAGCCTGGGACGGAGCTCCTACAATGAGCAGTTCTTC,CASSLGRSSYNEQFF
few,15,TRBJ1-4,TRBV28,TRBD1,TGTGCCAGCAGCACGTCGGACAGGGGGCATGAAAAACTGTTTTTT,CASSTSDRGHEKLFF
medium-sized,14,TRBJ2-3,TRBV29-1,.,TGCAGCGTTCAACTAGGAGGCTACACAGATACGCAGTATTTT,CSVQLGGYTDTQYF
many,17,TRBJ1-5,TRBV28,TRBD1,TGTGCCAGCAGCCCCATGGACAGGGGACGGGGCAATCAGCCCCAGCATTTT,CASSPMDRGRGNQPQHF
.,12,TRBJ2-4,TRBV28,.,TGTGCCAGCAGTTTCTCGGGACGCAATCAGTACTTC,CASSFSGRNQYF
.,12,TRBJ2-7,TRBV27,.,TGTGCCAGCAGTGGCCCGGGGAGGAAGCAGTACTTC,CASSGPGRKQYF
few,13,TRBJ1-2,TRBV11-2,.,TGTGCCAGCAGCCCCCCCCTGTCAGCGGGCTACACCTTC,CASSPPLSAGYTF
many,15,TRBJ2-3,TRBV5-1,.,TGCGCCAGCAGCCTGGGACACTACAGCACAGATACGCAGTATTTT,CASSLGHYSTDTQYF
many,15,TRBJ2-3,TRBV9,.,TGTGCCAGCAGCGTAGCGGGGGACCCTCAAGATACGCAGTATTTT,CASSVAGDPQDTQYF
many,15,TRBJ2-3,TRBV29-1,.,TGCAGCGTTGGGGGGAATATCCCTAGCACAGATACGCAGTATTTT,CSVGGNIPSTDTQYF
many,12,TRBJ2-1,TRBV6-2/TRBV6-3,.,TGTGCCAGCAGTTACTCGAGCAATGAGCAGTTCTTC,CASSYSSNEQFF
.,15,TRBJ2-7,TRBV2,.,TGTGCCAGCAGAACGTTCACTAGCCGGAGAACCCAGCAGTACTTC,CASRTFTSRRTQQYF
few,14,TRBJ1-1,TRBV19,.,TGTGCCAGTAGTGTGGACACATCCCCAGCTGAAGCTTTCTTT,CASSVDTSPAEAFF
many,13,TRBJ2-1,TRBV7-7,TRBD2,TGTGCCAGCAGCGTAGCGGGAGACAATGAGCAGTTCTTC,CASSVAGDNEQFF
many,16,TRBJ2-1,TRBV21-1,.,TGTGCCAGCAGCATAACCGGGACTAGCGGGAACAATGAGCAGTTCTTC,CASSITGTSGNNEQFF
.,17,TRBJ2-1,TRBV11-2,TRBD2,TGTGCCAGCAGCTTAGTGGGTGCCAGCGGGAGGACGCATGAGCAGTTCTTC,CASSLVGASGRTHEQFF
.,14,TRBJ2-3,TRBV12-3/TRBV12-4,.,TGTGCCAGCAGGACAACTCGGAGCACAGATACGCAGTATTTT,CASRTTRSTDTQYF
many,13,TRBJ1-2,TRBV12-3/TRBV12-4,.,TGTGCCAGCAGTTTAGGTCGGCTCTATGGCTACACCTTC,CASSLGRLYGYTF
many,13,TRBJ1-3,TRBV28,.,TGTGCCAGCAGCTCGACAGCTGGAAACACCATATATTTT,CASSSTAGNTIYF
many,17,TRBJ2-1,TRBV20-1,TRBD2,TGCAGTGCTAGAGTCCTCCAACTAGCGACCCCCGGGGGTGAGCAGTTCTTC,CSARVLQLATPGGEQFF
.,15,TRBJ2-7,TRBV7-2,.,TGTGCCAGCAGCCCATCCTATGGGAGCTCCTACGAGCAGTACTTC,CASSPSYGSSYEQYF
.,12,TRBJ1-1,TRBV29-1,.,TGCAGCGTTGAAAGGGCAGCGAATGAAGCTTTCTTT,CSVERAANEAFF
many,12,TRBJ2-1,TRBV4-1,.,TGCGCCAGCAGCCAAAACAGAAATGAGCAGTTCTTC,CASSQNRNEQFF
few,11,TRBJ1-2,TRBV28,.,TGTGCCAGCAGTTTCGGATACGGCTACACCTTC,CASSFGYGYTF
few,14,TRBJ2-7,TRBV4-2,TRBD1,TGTGCCAGCAGCCAAGAGACAGGGACCTACGAGCAGTACTTC,CASSQETGTYEQYF
few,15,TRBJ2-7,TRBV18,.,TGTGCCAGCTCACCACCCTCCCGGGGGAGCCACGAGCAGTACTTC,CASSPPSRGSHEQYF
many,15,TRBJ2-3,TRBV6-5,TRBD2,TGTGCCAGCAGTCCGAGGACTAGCGGCACAGATACGCAGTATTTT,CASSPRTSGTDTQYF
.,18,TRBJ2-1,TRBV20-1,TRBD2,TGCAGTGCTAGAGGTCCTAGCGGGAGTGCCCGAACGTACAATGAGCAGTTCTTC,CSARGPSGSARTYNEQFF
many,14,TRBJ1-2,TRBV5-6,.,TGTGCCAGCAGCCTACAGGGTACGGACTATGGCTACACCTTC,CASSLQGTDYGYTF
many,16,TRBJ2-1,TRBV5-4,TRBD2,TGTGCCAGCAGCCCCCGGGGGGGGCGGACCATCAATGAGCAGTTCTTC,CASSPRGGRTINEQFF
many,16,TRBJ2-1,TRBV28,.,TGTGCCAGCAGTCTCCCGGGACTTAGCTCCTACAATGAGCAGTTCTTC,CASSLPGLSSYNEQFF